Listed below are T cell receptor beta chains from one sample, sequenced in a study of shared clonotypes between healthy human individuals. Measured with immunoSEQ multiplex PCR; TCRdb has only the in-frame clones, and not every one. The sample yields about 1,900,000 clones, approximately 94% seen once. Source material: naive CD8+ T cells sorted from blood. The receptors were gathered from a man younger than 35 in good health. Each CDR3 is given with its conserved first and last residue. The D gene is left open where the match is weak. Size is stated for part of the rows, as once, few or many counts, or as a class when the clone is expanded.

16,TRBD2,.,TRBJ2-1,TRBV30,TGTGCCTGGAGGAATGGCGGGAGTGGGTCCTACAATGAGCAGTTCTTC,CAWRNGGSGSYNEQFF
13,.,.,TRBJ1-2,TRBV6-1,TGTGCCAGCAGTGAAGCCCAGGGAGAAGGCTACACCTTC,CASSEAQGEGYTF
16,.,.,TRBJ2-2,TRBV7-9,TGTGCCAGCAGCTTAGCCGGGACGGCCAACACCGGGGAGCTGTTTTTT,CASSLAGTANTGELFF
13,.,.,TRBJ1-1,TRBV5-4,TGTGCCAGCAGCGTTCCGGGTAACACTGAAGCTTTCTTT,CASSVPGNTEAFF
14,.,.,TRBJ1-1,TRBV6-5,TGTGCCAGCAGTTACTCGCCAGGGAACACTGAAGCTTTCTTT,CASSYSPGNTEAFF
14,.,.,TRBJ1-4,TRBV30,TGTGCCTGGAGTGTTCTGGGGGCCGGTGAAAAACTGTTTTTT,CAWSVLGAGEKLFF
14,.,.,TRBJ2-5,TRBV29-1,TGCAGCGCTGACAGGGATCCTAGCGTGGAGACCCAGTACTTC,CSADRDPSVETQYF
14,.,.,TRBJ2-7,TRBV6-6,TGTGCCAGCAGTTACGACCCCAGCTCCTACGAGCAGTACTTC,CASSYDPSSYEQYF
16,.,.,TRBJ2-5,TRBV11-3,TGTGCCAGCAGCCGGCCCCCCGACAGCGTTCAAGAGACCCAGTACTTC,CASSRPPDSVQETQYF
16,TRBD2,.,TRBJ2-7,TRBV7-9,TGTGCCAGCGAGACCTCACTAGCGCCGACATCCTACGAGCAGTACTTC,CASETSLAPTSYEQYF
13,.,.,TRBJ1-1,TRBV5-4,TGTGCCAGCAGCTTGGGCGGCAACACTGAAGCTTTCTTT,CASSLGGNTEAFF
13,.,.,TRBJ2-1,TRBV5-1,TGCGCCAGCACCAACCGAGGGGATCATGAGCAGTTCTTC,CASTNRGDHEQFF
14,.,.,TRBJ2-1,TRBV27,TGTGCCAGCAGTTTAGTTGGAGGGGGCAATGAGCAGTTCTTC,CASSLVGGGNEQFF
14,TRBD2,.,TRBJ2-7,TRBV6-6,TGTGCCAGCACCGGGACTAGCGGGTCCTTCGAGCAGTACTTC,CASTGTSGSFEQYF
13,.,.,TRBJ1-1,TRBV14,TGTGCCAGCAGCCCCGGGGGATGGACTGAAGCTTTCTTT,CASSPGGWTEAFF
15,TRBD1,.,TRBJ1-4,TRBV27,TGTGCCAGCAGTGACGGACAGGGGGTGGGTGAAAAACTGTTTTTT,CASSDGQGVGEKLFF
11,.,.,TRBJ1-1,TRBV6-6,TGTGCCAGCAGTTACGGGATAGAAGCTTTCTTT,CASSYGIEAFF
10,.,.,TRBJ1-1,TRBV28,TGTGCCAGCAGGGGAGCTGAAGCTTTCTTT,CASRGAEAFF
13,TRBD2,.,TRBJ2-7,TRBV30,TGTGCCTGGAGTGTCCCTAGCGGGAGATTGTGGTACTTC,CAWSVPSGRLWYF
14,.,.,TRBJ2-5,TRBV6-1,TGTGCCAGCAGTGAATTCTTAGGCGAAGAGACCCAGTACTTC,CASSEFLGEETQYF
16,.,.,TRBJ2-1,TRBV6-6,TGTGCCAGCAGTTACTTGGAAACGAGCTCCTACAATGAGCAGTTCTTC,CASSYLETSSYNEQFF
15,.,.,TRBJ2-7,TRBV6-5,TGTGCCAGCAGTTCCCGGGACCGAGCATCCTACGAGCAGTACTTC,CASSSRDRASYEQYF
12,.,.,TRBJ2-1,TRBV29-1,TGCAGCGTTGGCCGGGACTACAATGAGCAGTTCTTC,CSVGRDYNEQFF
14,.,.,TRBJ2-7,TRBV7-6,TGTGCCAGCAGCCCGGGGGGCGGGGGAAAGGAGCAGTACTTC,CASSPGGGGKEQYF
12,.,.,TRBJ2-7,TRBV5-4,TGTGCCAGCAGCCCAGGGGGGAGCGAGCAGTACTTC,CASSPGGSEQYF
15,TRBD1,.,TRBJ2-7,TRBV9,TGTGCCAGCAGCGTAGGGGACAGTTCCGCCTACGAGCAGTACTTC,CASSVGDSSAYEQYF
18,TRBD2,.,TRBJ2-1,TRBV9,TGTGCCAGCAGCGTGTATGGGACTAGCGGGAGTATAGGCAATGAGCAGTTCTTC,CASSVYGTSGSIGNEQFF
13,.,.,TRBJ2-3,TRBV6-5,TGTGCCAGCAGTGCTACTAGCACAGATACGCAGTATTTT,CASSATSTDTQYF
14,.,once,TRBJ1-2,TRBV28,TGTGCCAGCCGTAGGGACACCCCTAACTATGGCTACACCTTC,CASRRDTPNYGYTF
14,TRBD2,.,TRBJ2-7,TRBV5-6,TGTGCCAGCAGCACTAGCGGGGGGGCGGTCGAGCAGTACTTC,CASSTSGGAVEQYF
12,.,.,TRBJ1-1,TRBV7-9,TGTGCCAGCAGCCAAAGGGGCACTGAAGCTTTCTTT,CASSQRGTEAFF
16,TRBD2,.,TRBJ2-7,TRBV27,TGTGCCAGCAGTTTACCCCCGACAGCGGGAGCCTACGAGCAGTACTTC,CASSLPPTAGAYEQYF
15,TRBD1,.,TRBJ1-1,TRBV5-1,TGCGCCAGCAGCTTGATCCTGGGACAGGGTACTGAAGCTTTCTTT,CASSLILGQGTEAFF
16,.,.,TRBJ2-5,TRBV7-2,TGTGCCAGCAGCTTAGTTGACGGTTCGGAGGGAGAGACCCAGTACTTC,CASSLVDGSEGETQYF
15,.,.,TRBJ2-7,TRBV9,TGTGCCAGCAGCTCACGGGGCTTGTCGGACTACGAGCAGTACTTC,CASSSRGLSDYEQYF
13,.,.,TRBJ1-1,TRBV13,TGTGCCAGCAGCTTAGGGGAGGGCACTGAAGCTTTCTTT,CASSLGEGTEAFF
15,TRBD2,.,TRBJ2-1,TRBV11-2,TGTGCCAGCATTGATAGCGGGGACTCCTACAATGAGCAGTTCTTC,CASIDSGDSYNEQFF
16,.,once,TRBJ1-3,TRBV4-1,TGCGCCAGCAGCCTCAAGTTGGGGTTGTATGGAAACACCATATATTTT,CASSLKLGLYGNTIYF
16,.,.,TRBJ1-4,TRBV28,TGTGCCAGCAGTTTAGCCCCTCAAGGGACTAATGAAAAACTGTTTTTT,CASSLAPQGTNEKLFF
15,.,.,TRBJ1-1,TRBV6-5,TGTGCCAGCAGTTACTCTATAGATAGGGGAACTGAAGCTTTCTTT,CASSYSIDRGTEAFF
15,TRBD2,.,TRBJ2-1,TRBV19,TGTGCCAGTAGCGCGGCTAGCGGGGGGGCCTATGAGCAGTTCTTC,CASSAASGGAYEQFF
15,TRBD2,.,TRBJ2-7,TRBV7-9,TGTGCCAGCGCCTATGAAGTAGCGGGAGGGCCGGAGCAGTACTTC,CASAYEVAGGPEQYF
14,.,.,TRBJ2-1,TRBV30,TGTGCCTGGTGGGGGAAGGAAAGGAGCAATGAGCAGTTCTTC,CAWWGKERSNEQFF
16,.,.,TRBJ2-5,TRBV11-2,TGTGCCAGCAGCTTAGGACCTCAGGGGTTAGGGGAGACCCAGTACTTC,CASSLGPQGLGETQYF
13,TRBD1,.,TRBJ2-7,TRBV5-6,TGTGCCAGCAGATTAGGACAGGGCTACGAGCAGTACTTC,CASRLGQGYEQYF
16,.,.,TRBJ2-1,TRBV13,TGTGCCAGCAGCGGAGGCGGTCGGGGGACCTACAATGAGCAGTTCTTC,CASSGGGRGTYNEQFF
18,.,.,TRBJ1-1,TRBV5-8,TGTGCCAGCAGCTTGGAGTGGACAGACATACTGCTGGGTTCTGAAGCTTTCTTT,CASSLEWTDILLGSEAFF
15,.,.,TRBJ1-5,TRBV7-9,TGTGCCAGCAGCTTAAGTGACACTGCAGATCAGCCCCAGCATTTT,CASSLSDTADQPQHF
14,.,.,TRBJ2-7,TRBV28,TGTGCCAGCAGTTTCCAGGGGAGCTCCTACGAGCAGTACTTC,CASSFQGSSYEQYF
14,.,.,TRBJ2-7,TRBV12-5,TGTGCTAGTGGTTTACCCGGGACCTTGGGGGAGCAGTACTTC,CASGLPGTLGEQYF
13,.,.,TRBJ1-2,TRBV2,TGTGCCAGCAGTGAATCAAGGGGGGATGGCTACACCTTC,CASSESRGDGYTF
16,.,.,TRBJ1-3,TRBV11-2,TGTGCCAGCAGCCGTCCGCAGGGGCTTTCTGGAAACACCATATATTTT,CASSRPQGLSGNTIYF
16,TRBD2,.,TRBJ2-5,TRBV19,TGTGCCAGTAGTGTCCCGACTAGCGGGACCCAAGAGACCCAGTACTTC,CASSVPTSGTQETQYF
16,.,.,TRBJ1-2,TRBV14,TGTGCCAGCAGCCAAGTGGGGGGGACCGGAATCAGCGGCTACACCTTC,CASSQVGGTGISGYTF
14,TRBD1,.,TRBJ2-7,TRBV29-1,TGCAGCGTATCCAGACAGGGGGCTAGGTACGAGCAGTACTTC,CSVSRQGARYEQYF
14,.,.,TRBJ1-3,TRBV28,TGTGCCAGCCGGGAGAGCTACTCTGGAAACACCATATATTTT,CASRESYSGNTIYF
16,.,.,TRBJ2-3,TRBV5-1,TGCGCCAGCAGCGGACCGATACAGGGCCTCACAGATACGCAGTATTTT,CASSGPIQGLTDTQYF
12,TRBD1,.,TRBJ1-4,TRBV5-1,TGCGCCAGCAGGACAGGGGATGAAAAACTGTTTTTT,CASRTGDEKLFF
15,.,.,TRBJ2-7,TRBV6-1,TGTGCCAGCAGTGCCCATGGGACGGGGAGCTACGAGCAGTACTTC,CASSAHGTGSYEQYF